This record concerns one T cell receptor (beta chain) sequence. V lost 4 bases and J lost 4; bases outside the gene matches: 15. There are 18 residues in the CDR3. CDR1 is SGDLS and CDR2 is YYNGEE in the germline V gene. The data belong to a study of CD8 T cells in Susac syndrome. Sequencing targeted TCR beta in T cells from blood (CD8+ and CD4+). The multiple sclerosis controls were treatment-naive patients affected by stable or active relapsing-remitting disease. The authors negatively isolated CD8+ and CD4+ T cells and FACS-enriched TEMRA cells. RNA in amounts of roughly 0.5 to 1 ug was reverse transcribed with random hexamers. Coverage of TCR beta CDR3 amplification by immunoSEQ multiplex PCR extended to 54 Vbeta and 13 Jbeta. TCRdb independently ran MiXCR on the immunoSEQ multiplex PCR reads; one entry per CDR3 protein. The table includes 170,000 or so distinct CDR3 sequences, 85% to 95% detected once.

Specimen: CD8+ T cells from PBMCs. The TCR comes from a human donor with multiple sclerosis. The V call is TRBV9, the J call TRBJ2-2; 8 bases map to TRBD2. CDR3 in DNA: TGTGCCAGCAGCCAACCCCCTGACGGGAGGGGGGGCACCGGGGAGCTGTTTTTT. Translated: CASSQPPDGRGGTGELFF.